This T cell receptor (beta chain) was recovered during a study of cytomegalovirus exposure and HLA in healthy donors. Study as a whole: Among roughly 190 million T cells, an earlier analysis found 117 million unique TCR beta sequences.

The CDR3 contains 13 residues. Germline V gene sequence: CDR1 GTSNPN, CDR2 SVGIG (reference sequence). With V trimmed by 3 bases and J by 4 bases, 6 bases remained unmatched. Overall study results and limits: One cluster of highly shared sequence variants probably arose as a sequencing artifact.

Worth noting for this clone: What it binds is unknown.

The PCR had 60 Vbeta and 13 Jbeta primers. The table came from immunoSEQ multiplex PCR; TCRdb's copy has only in-frame clones and leaves some out. The sample consists of about 130,000 clones, around four fifths of them appearing once. The chain combines TRBV30 with TRBJ2-7; 7 nucleotides agree with TRBD2. The TCR comes from a boy between 5 and 17 years old in good health and CMV-seronegative. Sequenced sample: PBMCs. In DNA, the CDR3 is TGTGCCTGGAGAGGTGCGGGAGCGTACGAGCAGTACTTC. Its protein is CAWRGAGAYEQYF.